This TCR beta chain derives from a study of monozygotic twins with cystic fibrosis (dated by TCRdb to about 2021). Some background on the complete study: Roughly 2.8 micrograms of fragmented DNA went through approximately 16 PCR cycles to produce barcoded libraries. TCR beta repertoires were compared within and between 16 monozygotic twin pairs with cystic fibrosis so that genetic influence on V and J gene usage could be assessed. The cohort comprised ten female and six male twin pairs aged about 2.0 to 36.4 years, median roughly 8.7 years, mostly children and adolescents. On the day of blood sampling, twins were ranked among 850 to 1,100 cohort participants for weight-for-height and for FEVPerc (FEV1 disease centile). Data for three of the twin pairs had been reported previously in another context. What the work shows at the level of the full study, not this receptor alone: Simpson clonality tended to be low (median roughly 0.0098), which suggests a naive-dominated repertoire, although clonality was higher in the most severely affected patients. V gene usage was most similar to the co-twin for 13 of 16 pairs, and J usage for 8 of 16 pairs, suggesting genetic constraints. Nucleotide-identical clonotype sharing was significantly higher within monozygotic CF twin pairs than between unrelated CF individuals (P = 0.000026, Mann-Whitney). The cohort was small, and the number of shared CDR3s showed no association with age, concordance or disease severity.

The twin pairs came from the European Cystic Fibrosis Twin and Sibling Study Cohort, which recruited patients from over a hundred CF clinics across 14 European countries. Zygosity and CFTR genotype were confirmed in-house, and zygosity was tested by multiplex PCR of nine short tandem repeat loci. Peripheral blood was sampled from each twin, and clinical parameters were recorded on the day of blood sampling. Genomic DNA was isolated from peripheral blood cells with phenol/chloroform and kept in TE buffer at 4 degrees C. Following the manufacturer's instructions, the researchers used the immunoSEQ immune profiling system to amplify TCR beta CDR3 regions via multiplex PCR. An Illumina NextSeq system was used to carry out the sequencing. In the source study's methods: The immunoSEQ Analyzer platform handled processing of the sequence data, and clonality was calculated by taking the square root of Simpson's index of productive rearrangements. V and J usage similarity was measured by Jensen-Shannon distance, and CDR3 generation probabilities were computed with OLGA. Shared CDR3 sequences were searched in the immuneACCESS database (August 2020) and in VDJdb (December 2020). This is the immuneACCESS table as TCRdb keeps it, with only in-frame sequences that have V and J called. A part of the clones is gone; compared with another copy, unresolved V genes explain less than half, and the rest is unexplained. V, J and clone size are those of that table, while D and trimming were read from the DNA. Across this sample there are tens of thousands of clones, with around 96% seen only once. The top ten clonotypes cover around 3% of the sample.

V is reduced by 7 bases and J by 2 bases, leaving a spacing of 16 bases between them. CDR1 and CDR2 are read off the germline V gene as SGHRS and YFSETQ. The CDR3 covers 14 residues, taking in both the cysteine and the phenylalanine. Here the CDR3 DNA is all that survives: 42 bases in frame from base 1. As regards this clone: What antigen it recognizes has not been identified. Base qualities are not recorded, but no much larger clone differs from it by a single base.

In this chain, TRBV5-1 is recombined with TRBJ2-7, and perhaps TRBD1 as D gene, on 5 matching bases. The clonotype was recovered from a girl aged 2 to 10 with cystic fibrosis. Specimen: blood. This receptor carries the CDR3 CASQAGYRTYEQYF. In nucleotides, the sequence is TGCGCCAGCCAGGCAGGGTACCGGACCTACGAGCAGTACTTC.